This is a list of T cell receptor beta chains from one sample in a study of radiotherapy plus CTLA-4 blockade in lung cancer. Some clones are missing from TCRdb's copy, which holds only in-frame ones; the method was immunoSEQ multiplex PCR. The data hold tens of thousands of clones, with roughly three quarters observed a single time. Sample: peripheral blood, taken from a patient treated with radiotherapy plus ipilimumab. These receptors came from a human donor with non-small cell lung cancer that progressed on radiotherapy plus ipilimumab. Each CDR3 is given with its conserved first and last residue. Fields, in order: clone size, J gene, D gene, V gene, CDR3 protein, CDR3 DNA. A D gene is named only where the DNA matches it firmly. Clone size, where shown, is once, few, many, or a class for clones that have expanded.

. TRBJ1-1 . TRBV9 CASSVAGRGDTEAFF TGTGCCAGCAGCGTAGCTGGGCGGGGGGACACTGAAGCTTTCTTT
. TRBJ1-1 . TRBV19 CASSRSQNTEAFF TGTGCCAGTAGTAGATCCCAGAACACTGAAGCTTTCTTT
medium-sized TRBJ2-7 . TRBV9 CASSVDEGSEQYF TGTGCCAGCAGCGTAGACGAGGGCAGCGAGCAGTACTTC
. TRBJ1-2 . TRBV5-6 CASSLSLDILYGYTF TGTGCCAGCAGCTTGAGCTTGGACATCCTCTATGGCTACACCTTC
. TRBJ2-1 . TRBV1 CTSSQKGGLYNEQFF TGCACCAGCAGCCAAAAGGGGGGGTTGTACAATGAGCAGTTCTTC
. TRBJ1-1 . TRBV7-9 CASSPSGSEGTEAFF TGTGCCAGCAGTCCCTCGGGGTCTGAGGGGACTGAAGCTTTCTTT
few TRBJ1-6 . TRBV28 CASSLIGIVGTANSPLHF TGTGCCAGCAGTTTAATAGGGATAGTAGGGACCGCAAATTCACCCCTCCACTTT
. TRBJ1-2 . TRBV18 CASSPQGANYGYTF TGTGCCAGCTCACCACAGGGGGCTAACTATGGCTACACCTTC
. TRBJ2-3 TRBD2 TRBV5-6 CASSKGLAGTTDTQYF TGTGCCAGCAGCAAAGGACTAGCGGGGACCACAGATACGCAGTATTTT
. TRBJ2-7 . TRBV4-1 CASSDRDYEQYF TGCGCCAGCAGCGACCGGGACTACGAGCAGTACTTC
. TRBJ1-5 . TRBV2 CASSERQDNQPQHF TGTGCCAGCAGTGAAAGACAGGATAATCAGCCCCAGCATTTT
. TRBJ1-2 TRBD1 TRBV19 CASSIAGTGLNYGYTF TGTGCCAGTAGTATAGCCGGGACAGGCCTTAACTATGGCTACACCTTC
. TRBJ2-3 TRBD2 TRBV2 CASASGRAGTTDTQYF TGTGCCAGCGCTAGCGGGAGGGCCGGGACGACAGATACGCAGTATTTT
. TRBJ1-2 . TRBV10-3 CATQDATNYGYTF TGTGCCACCCAAGATGCCACGAACTATGGCTACACCTTC
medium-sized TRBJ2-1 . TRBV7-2 CASSLAPALGIGIWSEQFF TGTGCCAGCAGCTTGGCCCCCGCCTTGGGGATCGGGATATGGAGTGAGCAGTTCTTC
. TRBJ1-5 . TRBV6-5 CASSPPGSGQPQHF TGTGCCAGCAGCCCTCCAGGGTCAGGTCAGCCCCAGCATTTT
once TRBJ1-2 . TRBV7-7 CASSLGKGPAGYTF TGTGCCAGCAGCTTAGGTAAGGGGCCCGCTGGCTACACCTTC
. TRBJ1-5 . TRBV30 CAWSVAANQPQHF TGTGCCTGGAGTGTAGCAGCTAATCAGCCCCAGCATTTT
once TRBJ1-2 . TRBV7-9 CASSLPGTHNYGYTF TGTGCCAGCAGCTTACCAGGGACCCATAACTATGGCTACACCTTC
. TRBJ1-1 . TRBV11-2 CASSESTEAFF TGTGCCAGCAGCGAATCCACTGAAGCTTTCTTT
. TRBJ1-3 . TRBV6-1 CTSSAGAFSGNTIYF TGCACCAGCAGCGCGGGGGCCTTCTCTGGAAACACCATATATTTT
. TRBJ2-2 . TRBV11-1 CASSLEEGVGELFF TGTGCCAGCAGCTTAGAGGAGGGGGTCGGGGAGCTGTTTTTT
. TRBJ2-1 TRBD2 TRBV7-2 CASSSWAGGLAGQFF TGTGCCAGCAGCTCTTGGGCGGGGGGGCTGGCTGGGCAGTTCTTC
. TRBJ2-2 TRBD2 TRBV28 CASSLGLAGHTGELFF TGTGCCAGCAGTTTAGGGCTAGCGGGGCACACCGGGGAGCTGTTTTTT
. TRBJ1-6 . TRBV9 CASSPNESPLHF TGTGCCAGCAGTCCGAATGAGTCACCCCTCCACTTT
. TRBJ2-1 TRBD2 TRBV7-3 CASSTSGAYNEQFF TGTGCCAGCAGCACTAGCGGAGCCTACAATGAGCAGTTCTTC
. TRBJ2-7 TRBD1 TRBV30 CAWNRGEREQYF TGTGCCTGGAACAGGGGTGAACGCGAGCAGTACTTC
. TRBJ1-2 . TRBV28 CASSLGAGGNYGYTF TGTGCCAGCAGTTTAGGGGCCGGGGGAAACTATGGCTACACCTTC
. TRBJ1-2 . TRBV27 CASSPPGAVGYTF TGTGCCAGCAGCCCTCCGGGGGCGGTCGGCTACACCTTC
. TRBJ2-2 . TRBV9 CASSAARGPTGELFF TGTGCCAGCAGCGCGGCTAGGGGACCGACCGGGGAGCTGTTTTTT
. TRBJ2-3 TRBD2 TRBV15 CATSREAGVRLRTDTQYF TGTGCCACCAGCAGAGAAGCGGGGGTGAGACTCCGCACAGATACGCAGTATTTT
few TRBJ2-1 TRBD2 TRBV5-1 CASSGEGRSYNEQFF TGCGCCAGCAGCGGGGAGGGTCGCTCCTACAATGAGCAGTTCTTC
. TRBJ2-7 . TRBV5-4 CASSLPGAEQYF TGTGCCAGCAGCTTGCCGGGAGCCGAGCAGTACTTC
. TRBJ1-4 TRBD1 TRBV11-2 CASSLMGQGGEKLFF TGTGCCAGCAGCTTAATGGGACAGGGGGGTGAAAAACTGTTTTTT
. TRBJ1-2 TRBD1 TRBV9 CASSAGQGSFLGYTF TGTGCCAGCAGCGCAGGACAGGGTAGTTTTCTTGGCTACACCTTC
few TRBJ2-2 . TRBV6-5 CASSYRQGNTGELFF TGTGCCAGCAGTTACAGGCAGGGGAACACCGGGGAGCTGTTTTTT
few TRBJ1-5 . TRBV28 CASQAYSNQPQHF TGTGCCAGCCAGGCTTATAGCAATCAGCCCCAGCATTTT
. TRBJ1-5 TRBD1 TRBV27 CASSPYPDRDGHQPQHF TGTGCCAGCAGTCCCTACCCTGACAGGGATGGCCATCAGCCCCAGCATTTT
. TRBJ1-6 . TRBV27 CASRRQVVARLLGPLHF TGTGCCAGCCGGAGACAGGTTGTCGCTCGGCTCTTGGGACCCCTCCACTTT
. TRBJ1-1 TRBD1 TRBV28 CASSFGQGQPNTEAFF TGTGCCAGCAGTTTTGGGCAGGGACAGCCAAACACTGAAGCTTTCTTT
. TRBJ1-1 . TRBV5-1 CASSVQAAVGTEAFF TGCGCCAGCAGTGTTCAGGCCGCCGTGGGCACTGAAGCTTTCTTT
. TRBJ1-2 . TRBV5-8 CASSLDRGYGYTF TGTGCCAGCAGCTTGGACAGAGGCTATGGCTACACCTTC
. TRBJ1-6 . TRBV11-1 CASSQDGYNSPLHF TGTGCCAGCAGCCAGGACGGGTATAATTCACCCCTCCACTTT
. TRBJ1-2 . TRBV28 CASSSYMGVYGYTF TGTGCCAGCAGTTCCTATATGGGGGTCTATGGCTACACCTTC
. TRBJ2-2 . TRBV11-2 CASSLSNRQNTGELFF TGTGCCAGCAGCTTATCCAACAGGCAGAACACCGGGGAGCTGTTTTTT
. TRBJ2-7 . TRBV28 CASEGSRFKAYYEQYF TGTGCCAGCGAGGGGTCAAGGTTCAAGGCTTACTACGAGCAGTACTTC
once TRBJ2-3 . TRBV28 CASSSPRLASVPADTQYF TGTGCCAGCAGTTCGCCCCGCCTGGCTAGCGTCCCCGCAGATACGCAGTATTTT
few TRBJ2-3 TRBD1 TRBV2 CASSEGDTGVDTQYF TGTGCCAGCAGTGAGGGCGATACAGGGGTGGATACGCAGTATTTT
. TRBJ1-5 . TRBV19 CASSPKGGYSNQPQHF TGTGCCAGTAGTCCCAAGGGGGGATATAGCAATCAGCCCCAGCATTTT
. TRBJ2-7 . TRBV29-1 CSVEDPGSYEQYF TGCAGCGTTGAAGATCCAGGGTCCTACGAGCAGTACTTC
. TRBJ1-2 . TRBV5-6 CASSLEGRGLEYGYTF TGTGCCAGCAGCTTGGAGGGACGGGGGCTTGAGTATGGCTACACCTTC
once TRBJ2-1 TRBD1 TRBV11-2 CASSLPDRVHQFF TGTGCCAGCAGCTTACCCGACAGGGTACATCAGTTCTTC
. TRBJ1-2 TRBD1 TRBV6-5 CASRTGGADYGYTF TGTGCCAGCAGGACAGGGGGCGCGGACTATGGCTACACCTTC
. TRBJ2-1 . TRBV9 CASSVEGDSYNEQFF TGTGCCAGCAGCGTAGAGGGGGACTCCTACAATGAGCAGTTCTTC
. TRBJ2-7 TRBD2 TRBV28 CASSHSSGRGYEQYF TGTGCCAGCAGCCATTCTAGCGGGAGAGGCTACGAGCAGTACTTC
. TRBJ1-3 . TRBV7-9 CASSLGPATASGNTIYF TGTGCCAGCAGCTTAGGGCCGGCGACAGCCTCTGGAAACACCATATATTTT
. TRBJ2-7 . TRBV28 CASIGGNSYEQYF TGTGCCAGCATAGGGGGGAATTCCTACGAGCAGTACTTC
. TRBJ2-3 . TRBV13 CASSVQDDTQYF TGTGCCAGCAGCGTCCAGGATGATACGCAGTATTTT